This record covers a single T cell receptor (beta chain). In Seattle, patients joined the study during active infection and were tracked longitudinally. The V segment lost 7 bases and the J segment 8 bases; nucleotides outside the gene matches: 7. This CDR3 is 13 amino acids long. CDR1 MNHEY and CDR2 SVGAGI come from the germline V gene. Per the authors' pipeline: Amplification with reference gene primers provided the estimates of nucleated cell counts. The table came from immunoSEQ multiplex PCR; TCRdb's copy has only in-frame clones and leaves some out. Clone size and the V and J calls come from that table; the DNA yielded D and trimming. The sample comprises about 250,000 clones, approximately 88% of which are singletons, and roughly 6.7% rests with the top ten. These data come from a study of blood T cell repertoires in COVID-19. Study-level background: Spain, Italy and the United States supplied samples that represented acute and convalescent COVID-19. Nucleic acid was either cDNA or gDNA, and it came from T cells, B-cell-depleted T cells, or PBMCs.

The TCR originated in a woman in her 30s with COVID-19, enrolled during active disease. The J gene is TRBJ1-2, the V gene TRBV6-5; TRBD1 matches 10 bases. Sequenced material: peripheral blood. CDR3 sequence reads: CASTRQGAGGYTF. The CDR3 DNA reads as TGTGCCAGCACCCGACAGGGGGCGGGAGGCTACACCTTC.